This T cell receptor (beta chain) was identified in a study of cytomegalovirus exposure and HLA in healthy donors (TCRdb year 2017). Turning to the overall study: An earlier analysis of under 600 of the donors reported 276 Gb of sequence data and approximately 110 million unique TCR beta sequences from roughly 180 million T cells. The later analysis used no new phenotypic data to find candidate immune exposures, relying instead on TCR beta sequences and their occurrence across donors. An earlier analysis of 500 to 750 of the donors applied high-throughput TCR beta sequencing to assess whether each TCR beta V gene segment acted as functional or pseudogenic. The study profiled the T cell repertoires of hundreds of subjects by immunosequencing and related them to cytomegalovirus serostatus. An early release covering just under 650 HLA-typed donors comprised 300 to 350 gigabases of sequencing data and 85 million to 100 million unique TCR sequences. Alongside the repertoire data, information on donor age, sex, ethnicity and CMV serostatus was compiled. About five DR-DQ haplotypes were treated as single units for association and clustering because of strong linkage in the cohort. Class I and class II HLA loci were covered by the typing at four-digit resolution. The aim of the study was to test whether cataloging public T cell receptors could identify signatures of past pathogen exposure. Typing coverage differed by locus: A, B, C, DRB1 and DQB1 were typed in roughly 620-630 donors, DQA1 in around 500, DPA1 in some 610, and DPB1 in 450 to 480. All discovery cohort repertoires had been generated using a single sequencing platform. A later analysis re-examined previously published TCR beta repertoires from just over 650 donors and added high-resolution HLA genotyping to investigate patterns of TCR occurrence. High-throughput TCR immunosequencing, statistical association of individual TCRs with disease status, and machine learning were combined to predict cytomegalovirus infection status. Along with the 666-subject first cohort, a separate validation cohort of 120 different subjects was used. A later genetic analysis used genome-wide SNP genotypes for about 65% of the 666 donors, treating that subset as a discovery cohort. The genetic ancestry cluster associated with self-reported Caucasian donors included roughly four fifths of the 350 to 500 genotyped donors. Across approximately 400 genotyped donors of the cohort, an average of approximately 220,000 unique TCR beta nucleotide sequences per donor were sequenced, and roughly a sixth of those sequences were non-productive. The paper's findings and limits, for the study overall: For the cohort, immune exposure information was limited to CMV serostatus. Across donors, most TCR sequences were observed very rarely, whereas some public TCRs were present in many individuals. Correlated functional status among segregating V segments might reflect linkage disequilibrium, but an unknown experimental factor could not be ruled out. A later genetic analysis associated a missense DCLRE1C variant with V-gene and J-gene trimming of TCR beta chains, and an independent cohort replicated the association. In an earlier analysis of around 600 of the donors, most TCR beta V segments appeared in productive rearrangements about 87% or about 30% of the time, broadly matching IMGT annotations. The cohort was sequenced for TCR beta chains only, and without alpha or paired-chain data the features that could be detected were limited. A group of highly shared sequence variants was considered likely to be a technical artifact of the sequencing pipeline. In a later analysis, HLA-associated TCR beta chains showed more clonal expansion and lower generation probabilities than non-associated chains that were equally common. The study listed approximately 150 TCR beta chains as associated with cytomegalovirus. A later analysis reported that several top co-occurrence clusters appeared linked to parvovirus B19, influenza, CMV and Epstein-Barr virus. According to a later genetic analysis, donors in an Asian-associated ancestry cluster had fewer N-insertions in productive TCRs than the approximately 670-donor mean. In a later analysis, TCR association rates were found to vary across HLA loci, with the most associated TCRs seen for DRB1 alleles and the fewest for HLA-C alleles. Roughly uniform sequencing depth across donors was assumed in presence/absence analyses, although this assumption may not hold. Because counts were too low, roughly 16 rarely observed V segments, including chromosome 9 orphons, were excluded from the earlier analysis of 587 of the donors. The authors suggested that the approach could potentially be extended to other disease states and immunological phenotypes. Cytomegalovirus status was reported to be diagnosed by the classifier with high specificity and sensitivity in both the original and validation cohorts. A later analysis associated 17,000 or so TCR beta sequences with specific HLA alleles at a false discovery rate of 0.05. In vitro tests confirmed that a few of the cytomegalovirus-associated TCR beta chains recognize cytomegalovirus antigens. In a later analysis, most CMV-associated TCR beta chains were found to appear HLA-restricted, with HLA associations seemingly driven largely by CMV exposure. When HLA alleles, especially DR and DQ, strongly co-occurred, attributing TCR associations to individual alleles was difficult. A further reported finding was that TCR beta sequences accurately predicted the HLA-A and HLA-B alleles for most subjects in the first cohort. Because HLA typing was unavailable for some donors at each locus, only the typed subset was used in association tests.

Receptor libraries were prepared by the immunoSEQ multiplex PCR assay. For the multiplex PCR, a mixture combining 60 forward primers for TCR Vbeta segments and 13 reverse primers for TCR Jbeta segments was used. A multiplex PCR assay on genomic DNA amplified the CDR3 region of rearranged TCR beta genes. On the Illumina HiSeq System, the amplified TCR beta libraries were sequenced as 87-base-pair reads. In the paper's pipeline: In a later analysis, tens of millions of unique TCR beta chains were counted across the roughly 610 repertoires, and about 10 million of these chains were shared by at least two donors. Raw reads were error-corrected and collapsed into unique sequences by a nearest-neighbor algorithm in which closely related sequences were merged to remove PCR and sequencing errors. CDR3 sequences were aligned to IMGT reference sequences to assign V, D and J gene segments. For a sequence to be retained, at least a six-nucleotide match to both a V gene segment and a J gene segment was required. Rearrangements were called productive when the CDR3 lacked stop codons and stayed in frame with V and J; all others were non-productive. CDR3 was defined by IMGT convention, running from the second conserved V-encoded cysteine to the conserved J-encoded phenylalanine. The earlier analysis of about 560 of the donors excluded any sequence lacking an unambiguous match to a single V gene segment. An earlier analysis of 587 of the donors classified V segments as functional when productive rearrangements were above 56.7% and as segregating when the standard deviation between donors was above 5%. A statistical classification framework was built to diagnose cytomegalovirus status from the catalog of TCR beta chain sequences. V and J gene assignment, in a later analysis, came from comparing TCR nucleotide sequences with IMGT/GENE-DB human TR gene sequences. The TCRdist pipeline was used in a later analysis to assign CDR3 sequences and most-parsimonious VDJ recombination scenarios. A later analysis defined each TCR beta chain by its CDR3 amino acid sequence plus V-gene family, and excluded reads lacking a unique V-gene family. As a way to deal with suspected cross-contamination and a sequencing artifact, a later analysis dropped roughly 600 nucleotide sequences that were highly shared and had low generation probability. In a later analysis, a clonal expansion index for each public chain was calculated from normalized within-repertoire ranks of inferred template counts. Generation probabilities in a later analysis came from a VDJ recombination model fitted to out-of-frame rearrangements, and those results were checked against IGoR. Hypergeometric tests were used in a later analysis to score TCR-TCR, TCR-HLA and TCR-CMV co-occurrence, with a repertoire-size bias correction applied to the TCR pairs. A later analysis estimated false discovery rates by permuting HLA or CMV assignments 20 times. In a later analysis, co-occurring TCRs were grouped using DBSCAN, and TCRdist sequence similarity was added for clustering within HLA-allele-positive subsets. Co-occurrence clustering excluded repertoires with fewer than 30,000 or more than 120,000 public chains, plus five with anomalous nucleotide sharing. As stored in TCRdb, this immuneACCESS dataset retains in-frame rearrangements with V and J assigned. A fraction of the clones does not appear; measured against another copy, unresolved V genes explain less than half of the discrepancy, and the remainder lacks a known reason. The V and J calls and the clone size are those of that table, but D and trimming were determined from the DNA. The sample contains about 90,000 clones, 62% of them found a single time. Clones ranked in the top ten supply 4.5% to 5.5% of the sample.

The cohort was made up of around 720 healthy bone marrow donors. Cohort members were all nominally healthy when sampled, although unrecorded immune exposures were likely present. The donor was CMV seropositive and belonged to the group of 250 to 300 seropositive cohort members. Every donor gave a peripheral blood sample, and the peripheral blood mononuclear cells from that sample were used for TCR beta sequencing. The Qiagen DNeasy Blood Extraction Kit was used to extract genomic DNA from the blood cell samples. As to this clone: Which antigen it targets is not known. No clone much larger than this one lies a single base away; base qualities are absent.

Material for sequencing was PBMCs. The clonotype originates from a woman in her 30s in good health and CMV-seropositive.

CDR3 protein: CASSERTGANSPLHF. DNA sequence: TGTGCCAGCAGTGAAAGGACAGGGGCTAATTCACCCCTCCACTTT. The rearrangement joined TRBV25-1 to TRBJ1-6; TRBD1 agrees with 9 junctional bases. At the junction V is shortened by 2 bases and J by 6 bases; bases outside the gene matches: 2. CDR1 and CDR2 (MGHDK, SYGVNS) derive from the germline V gene. Including the terminal cysteine and phenylalanine, the CDR3 comprises 15 residues. Just the 45-base CDR3 DNA is kept, in frame starting at base 1.